This TCR beta chain was identified during a study of T cells in Graves' hyperthyroidism and ophthalmopathy. Study results and caveats: Most expanded thyroid clonotypes above 0.001 also appeared in blood.

V lost 0 bases and J 0 bases, leaving 16 bases between the germline ends. This CDR3 is 18 amino acids long. Germline values: CDR1 SGHTA, CDR2 FQGNSA. The source material, RNA transcripts, was used to amplify TCR beta CDR3 regions. The HTBI set primed first-round TCR CDR3 RT-PCR. TCRdb redid the calling of the multiplex PCR reads with MiXCR, one entry per CDR3 protein. In the table there are hundreds of thousands of distinct CDR3 sequences, around 15% of which are singletons. For this clonotype: What it recognizes is unknown. This may come from a read error, since a much larger clone is one base off.

Duration under 3 months, a NOSPECS grade of at least 4, and a Clinical Activity Score of at least 3 characterized the ophthalmopathy patients. This receptor was obtained from a woman in her forties or fifties with Graves' ophthalmopathy. The chain has TRBV7-2 and TRBJ2-3; tentative D call: TRBD2 (6 bases). Source material: blood. CDR3 sequence reads: CASSLALFSGSSTDTQYF. The CDR3 DNA reads as TGTGCCAGCAGCTTAGCGCTATTTAGCGGAAGTAGCACAGATACGCAGTATTTT.